These 13 T cell receptor beta chains originate from one sample sequenced in a study of T cell repertoires in cytomegalovirus infection. Via MiXCR, TCRdb re-called the reads, giving one row per CDR3 protein. Of 250,000 to 300,000 distinct CDR3 sequences listed, 20% to 30% were seen once; the top ten hold approximately 14%. Input material: PBMCs. These receptor sequences come from a human donor in good health (CMV status not recorded). Some clones in this sample may be carry-over from other donors' samples.

This clonotype was seen repeatedly, ten times or more. The J gene is TRBJ2-1, the V gene TRBV6-1, with D perhaps matching TRBD2 (5 bases). The CDR3 is 14 residues long. The germline CDR1 and CDR2 sequences are MNHNS and SASEGT. V lost 10 bases and J lost 0, with 13 bases in between. CDR3 region: CATQGGSSYNEQFF. CDR3 nucleotides: TGTGCCACCCAAGGTGGGAGCTCCTACAATGAGCAGTTCTTC.

Ten or more counts support this clonotype. The CDR3 DNA follows: TGTGCCAGCAGCTTGGGTGTAGGACTGAAATACAATGAGCAGTTCTTC. Translation: CASSLGVGLKYNEQFF. V gene TRBV7-2 combines with J gene TRBJ2-1; possibly TRBD2 for D (5 bases). In germline, CDR1 is SGHTA, CDR2 FQGNSA. This CDR3 contains 16 residues. V lost 3 bases to trimming and J lost 4 bases, with 16 bases between them.

This clonotype has at least ten counts. The rearrangement uses TRBV2 and TRBJ1-5; D remains ambiguous. Between the trimmed V and J ends, which lost 1 base and 6 bases, there was a span of 10 bases. This CDR3 spans 14 amino acids. The V gene's germline CDR1 is SNHLY and CDR2 FYNNEI. The DNA for the CDR3 is TGTGCCAGCAGTGAAGTGCAGGCCCGTCAGCCCCAGCATTTT. It codes for CASSEVQARQPQHF. The whole variable domain, filled in from reference TRBV2 and TRBJ1-5, reads EPEVTQTPSHQVTQMGQEVILRCVPISNHLYFYWYRQILGQKVEFLVSFYNNEISEKSEIFDDQFSVERPDGSNFTLKIRSTKLEDSAMYFCASSEVQARQPQHFGDGTRLSIL.

The gene calls are TRBV20-1 and TRBJ2-3; D not resolved. This CDR3 has 13 residues. The V and J ends lost 3 bases and 7 bases respectively, with 14 bases between them. Germline CDR1 is DFQATT and CDR2 is SNEGSKA (reference sequence). The CDR3 sequence: CSASGQPPNTQYF. Here the CDR3 DNA reads TGCAGTGCTAGTGGGCAGCCCCCGAATACGCAGTATTTT.

This chain uses TRBV2 with TRBJ2-7; 8 nucleotides agree with TRBD1. The junction had 11 bases not matched to a gene; V was cut back by 9 bases and J by 7 bases. The CDR3 extends over 13 amino acids. Germline V lookup: CDR1 SNHLY, CDR2 FYNNEI. CDR3 region: CASTGTGGGEQYF. CDR3 bases: TGTGCCAGTACCGGGACAGGAGGAGGGGAGCAGTACTTC.

As to this clonotype: A clone one base away is much larger, so this may be a read error. This rearrangement joins TRBV7-3 to TRBJ2-2; possible D gene TRBD2, 6 bases. This CDR3 is 14 amino acids long. The germline gives CDR1 SGHTA, CDR2 FQGTGA. The CDR3 region has the DNA TGTGCCAGCAGGAAGGGCGGGAACATCGGGGAGCTGTTTTTT. Protein: CASRKGGNIGELFF.

The V and J genes are TRBV6-5 and TRBJ1-2, with a tentative D call TRBD1 (6 bases). Germline CDR1 and CDR2: MNHEY and SVGAGI. Deletions cut 2 bases from V and 5 bases from J, with 12 bases between. The CDR3 has 14 amino acids. The CDR3 here is CASSYSGGGYGYTF. The CDR3 DNA sequence: TGTGCCAGCAGTTACAGCGGGGGCGGGTATGGCTACACCTTC.

The chain joins TRBV7-9 to TRBJ2-4, with 9 bases identical to TRBD1. The germline CDR1 and CDR2 sequences are SEHNR and FQNEAQ (reference sequence). The CDR3 consists of 14 residues. V lost 3 bases, J lost 8 bases, and 5 bases stayed unmatched. The CDR3 sequence is CASSFWDREDIQYF. The CDR3 DNA reads TGTGCCAGCAGCTTTTGGGACAGGGAGGACATTCAGTACTTC.

V usage is TRBV2 and J usage is TRBJ2-1; D unresolved. Trimming shortened V by 1 base and J by 6 bases, and 4 bases separated the two germline ends. Germline lookup yields CDR1 SNHLY and CDR2 FYNNEI. The CDR3 extends over 12 amino acids. CDR3 nucleotides: TGTGCCAGCAGTGAAGGAGGCAATGAGCAGTTCTTC. This gives the protein CASSEGGNEQFF.

This clonotype was detected only a few times. The chain carries TRBV11-3 and TRBJ1-2; D might be TRBD1 (6 bases). Germline V gene sequence: CDR1 SGHNT, CDR2 YENEEA. CDR3 length equals 13 residues. V lost 5 bases and J lost 8, with 15 bases in between. The CDR3: CASSQEDRRGYTF. The CDR3 nucleotides are TGTGCCAGCAGCCAAGAGGACAGACGGGGCTACACCTTC.

This rearrangement joins TRBV7-2 to TRBJ1-2; D ambiguous. Germline lookup yields CDR1 SGHTA and CDR2 FQGNSA. The CDR3 covers 14 residues. The V end was cut by 0 bases, the J end by 3 bases, with 8 bases between. The CDR3 nucleotides are TGTGCCAGCAGCTTAGCTAACAAGGACTATGGCTACACCTTC. It specifies CASSLANKDYGYTF. The full variable domain, with the rest looked up from reference TRBV7-2 and TRBJ1-2, is GAGVSQSPSNKVTEKGKDVELRCDPISGHTALYWYRQSLGQGLEFLIYFQGNSAPDKSGLPSDRFSAERTGGSVSTLTIQRTQQEDSAVYLCASSLANKDYGYTFGSGTRLTVV.

This clonotype was found many times. The genes are TRBV7-2 and TRBJ1-4, with D perhaps TRBD1 (6 bases). CDR3 length: 15 residues. Germline CDR1 SGHTA, CDR2 FQGNSA. Trimming removed 5 bases from V and 8 bases from J, with 18 bases in between. The DNA for the CDR3 is TGTGCCAGCAGCGCCCCCCGGGGGGCTCGGGAAAAACTGTTTTTT. It translates to CASSAPRGAREKLFF.

J is TRBJ2-7 and V is TRBV13, with D unresolved. CDR3 length equals 11 residues. From germline, CDR1 is PRHDT and CDR2 FYEKMQ (reference sequence). V gave up 5 bases and J gave up 5 bases, with 7 bases separating them. This CDR3 reads CASSTQDEQYF. Written as DNA, the CDR3 is TGTGCCAGCAGCACCCAGGACGAGCAGTACTTC.